The clone carrying this T cell receptor beta chain was detected only a few times. Authors' processing steps: Junction-only sequences without quality scores were provided by ImmunoSEQ, so filtering was different. Generated by immunoSEQ multiplex PCR, the TCRdb table keeps only in-frame clones and is missing some. Clonal size and the V and J genes are those of that table, whereas D and trimming came from the DNA. This sample has over a million clones, with around 82% found just once. These data belong to a study of shared clonotypes between healthy human individuals. About the study: The cohort comprised a couple of women and three men. Their ages spanned 18 to 49 years. Each donor's CD4 naive and CD4 memory cells filled three plates apiece, CD8 naive two, and CD8 memory one.

The CDR3 consists of 14 residues. The ends lost 3 bases at V and 7 bases at J; junction bases unmatched: 8. Looked up from germline, CDR1 is MGHRA and CDR2 is YSYEKL. All of the donors resided in Nashville, Tennessee, and each was a Caucasian adult. The gene calls are TRBV4-1 and TRBJ2-5; 7 bases agree with TRBD1. The origin of this receptor is a man aged 18 to 29 in good health. Some clones in this sample may be carry-over from other donors' samples. Input material: memory CD4+ T cells from PBMCs. Stated subset: CD45RA-negative fraction. The CDR3 loop is CASSQATGAGTQYF. In nucleotides, the CDR3 is TGCGCCAGCAGCCAGGCCACAGGGGCCGGGACCCAGTACTTC.